Shown below are 15 T cell receptor beta chains from a single sample sequenced in a study of cytomegalovirus exposure and HLA in healthy donors. It was with 60 Vbeta and 13 Jbeta primers that the PCR ran. Clones were read by immunoSEQ multiplex PCR, and TCRdb kept only the in-frame ones, dropping some. Of 130,000 or so clones in the sample, roughly 73% are singletons; the top ten hold around 1.5%. What was sequenced was PBMCs. All receptors derive from a female donor in good health and CMV-seronegative.

In its sample, this clone was seen a few times. This chain links TRBV25-1 with TRBJ1-2; D is unclear. Trimming took off 4 bases at V and 0 bases at J, with 9 bases between the two ends. The CDR3 covers 14 residues. Germline V lookup: CDR1 MGHDK, CDR2 SYGVNS. In DNA, the CDR3 is TGTGCCAGCAGTGGAGAACTAGCTAACTATGGCTACACCTTC. Encoded protein: CASSGELANYGYTF.

The J gene is TRBJ2-1, the V gene TRBV9, with TRBD2 as a possible D gene (6 bases). This CDR3 comprises 11 residues. Germline V gene lookup returns CDR1 SGDLS and CDR2 YYNGEE. V was trimmed by 7 bases and J by 7 bases, leaving 9 bases between them. The CDR3 reads CASGGFNEQFF. The DNA for the CDR3 is TGTGCCAGCGGGGGGTTTAATGAGCAGTTCTTC.

The rearrangement joins TRBV28 to TRBJ1-5; D is undetermined. V was shortened by 5 bases and J by 3 bases, with 11 bases between the two germline ends. Per germline, CDR1 MDHEN and CDR2 SYDVKM. CDR3 length: 14 amino acids. The CDR3 loop is CASSPGEVNQPQHF. CDR3 nucleotides: TGTGCCAGCAGTCCCGGGGAGGTCAATCAGCCCCAGCATTTT.

The rearrangement links TRBV5-1 to TRBJ1-1, with a possible D match to TRBD1 (5 bases). CDR1 SGHRS and CDR2 YFSETQ come from the germline V gene. V lost 2 bases and J lost 6, with 11 bases in between. This CDR3 is 13 amino acids long. CDR3 nucleotide sequence: TGCGCCAGCAGCTTCGGGGGGACCTCTGAAGCTTTCTTT. This sequence encodes CASSFGGTSEAFF.

The chain uses TRBV27 and TRBJ1-2, with D possibly TRBD1 on 5 matching bases. Trimming took 5 bases from V and 4 from J, leaving 17 bases between them. This CDR3 spans 15 amino acids. The V gene's germline CDR1 is MNHEY and CDR2 SMNVEV (reference sequence). The chain's CDR3 is CASSPRGLVSYGYTF. CDR3 in DNA: TGTGCCAGCAGTCCAAGGGGCCTAGTCAGCTATGGCTACACCTTC.

This chain connects TRBV7-6 to TRBJ2-7; possibly TRBD2 for D (6 bases). The length of the CDR3 is 15 residues. Germline values: CDR1 SGHVS, CDR2 FNYEAQ. Trimming removed 5 bases at V and 0 bases at J, with 14 bases between. The CDR3 here is CASSPSGPNSYEQYF. The CDR3 coding sequence is TGTGCCAGCAGCCCAAGCGGGCCGAACTCCTACGAGCAGTACTTC.

The chain uses TRBV6-5 and TRBJ1-5; the D gene is possibly TRBD1 (6 bases). Germline values: CDR1 MNHEY, CDR2 SVGAGI. Trimming removed 8 bases at V and 0 bases at J, with 14 bases between. The CDR3 runs to 15 residues. The CDR3 loop reads CASGLGANSNQPQHF. In DNA form, the CDR3 reads TGTGCCAGCGGACTGGGGGCAAATAGCAATCAGCCCCAGCATTTT.

This rearrangement joins TRBV18 to TRBJ2-1, with 9 nucleotides matching TRBD2. Germline assignment: CDR1 KGHSH and CDR2 LQKENI. V was clipped by 3 bases and J by 1 base; unmatched bases: 7. This CDR3 is 17 amino acids long. This CDR3 reads CASSPRQSGGSYNEQFF. In DNA form, the CDR3 reads TGTGCCAGCTCACCCAGGCAAAGCGGGGGGTCCTACAATGAGCAGTTCTTC. Variable domain in full (rest from reference TRBV18 and TRBJ2-1): NAGVMQNPRHLVRRRGQEARLRCSPMKGHSHVYWYRQLPEEGLKFMVYLQKENIIDESGMPKERFSAEFPKEGPSILRIQQVVRGDSAAYFCASSPRQSGGSYNEQFFGPGTRLTVL.

This clone was seen more than once but under ten times. The gene calls are TRBV25-1 and TRBJ1-4; D might be TRBD1 (6 bases). Germline V lookup: CDR1 MGHDK, CDR2 SYGVNS. This CDR3 comprises 16 residues. Trimming left V 2 bases short and J 5 bases short, with 15 bases between. The CDR3 nucleotides are TGTGCCAGCAGTGAAGAAGGGAGGGGGACGAATGAAAAACTGTTTTTT. This sequence encodes CASSEEGRGTNEKLFF.

This clone was detected a few times. This chain joins TRBV28 and TRBJ1-1, with 10 bases identical to TRBD1. V shed 5 bases and J 6 bases; nucleotides not matched to a gene: 12. Germline loops: CDR1 MDHEN, CDR2 SYDVKM. The CDR3 totals 16 residues. DNA for the CDR3: TGTGCCAGCAGTCCACCCTTGGGACAGGGGATAGCTGAAGCTTTCTTT. Translation: CASSPPLGQGIAEAFF.

To note about this clone: Other DNA sequences in the same sample also yield this CDR3. V usage is TRBV2 and J usage is TRBJ1-3, with 8 positions matching TRBD1. Germline values: CDR1 SNHLY, CDR2 FYNNEI. The CDR3 spans 15 residues. V shed 8 bases, J shed 0 bases, and the junction held 6 bases outside the gene matches. The CDR3: CASGGQGSSGNTIYF. The CDR3 bases are TGTGCCAGCGGAGGACAGGGATCCTCTGGAAACACCATATATTTT.

This clone was detected once. This chain connects TRBV13 to TRBJ2-2; 16 bases map to TRBD2. Trimming cost V 7 bases and J 3 bases; bases outside gene matches: 8. There are 18 residues in the CDR3. Germline CDR1 reads PRHDT; CDR2 reads FYEKMQ (reference sequence). CDR3 bases: TGTGCCAGCAAAGGGACTAGCGGGGGGGCCGTCCACACCGGGGAGCTGTTTTTT. It is translated as CASKGTSGGAVHTGELFF.

This clone was counted a few times. The chain recombines TRBV11-2 with TRBJ2-2; D is perhaps TRBD2 (6 bases). The CDR3 covers 16 residues. CDR1 is SGHAT, CDR2 FQNNGV, per germline. Trimming removed 5 bases from V and 3 bases from J, with 16 bases in between. The CDR3 coding sequence is TGTGCCAGCAGCGCCCTCGGGGGAGTAGACACCGGGGAGCTGTTTTTT. It translates to CASSALGGVDTGELFF.

DNA of the CDR3: TGCGCCAGCAGTGCGCGGGAGGGGTACGAGCAGTACTTC. As protein: CASSAREGYEQYF. The V call is TRBV10-1, the J call TRBJ2-7; 9 nucleotides line up with TRBD2. The V and J ends lost 4 bases and 4 bases, in that order; junction bases with no gene match: 2. In germline, CDR1 is WNHNN, CDR2 SYGVQD (reference sequence). CDR3 size: 13 residues.

J is TRBJ2-1 and V is TRBV6-5; D unresolved. Germline CDR1 is MNHEY and CDR2 is SVGAGI. This CDR3 has 12 amino acids. The V end lost 4 bases, the J end lost 8 bases, and 9 bases lay between the germline ends. CDR3 bases: TGTGCCAGCAGTTTAAACGCGGATGAGCAGTTCTTC. Translation: CASSLNADEQFF.